These 18 T cell receptor beta chains were all obtained from the same sample, sequenced in a study of T cell changes during pregnancy in multiple sclerosis. The data were produced by immunoSEQ multiplex PCR, yet TCRdb's version contains in-frame clones alone and is incomplete. The sample lists around 65,000 clones; about 92% were seen once. The source was peripheral blood, collected in the second trimester of pregnancy. The receptors were gathered from a female donor in good health, enrolled as a control in a pregnancy study.

This chain links TRBV4-3 with TRBJ2-7, with D possibly matching TRBD1 (5 bases). The germline V gene encodes CDR1 LGHNA and CDR2 YSLEER. V lost 1 base to trimming and J lost 3 bases, with 13 bases between them. There are 15 residues in the CDR3. The CDR3 DNA follows: TGCGCCAGCAGCCAAGCAGGGAATTCATACTACGAGCAGTACTTC. Protein sequence: CASSQAGNSYYEQYF.

J is TRBJ2-7 and V is TRBV6-6; D unresolved. CDR3 length equals 13 residues. CDR1 and CDR2 from the germline V gene are MNHNY and SVGAGI (reference sequence). Trimming pared 2 bases from V and 3 bases from J, leaving 8 bases between. The CDR3 here is CASSYPTNYEQYF. CDR3 coding DNA: TGTGCCAGCAGTTACCCTACTAACTACGAGCAGTACTTC.

The CDR3 sequence is CASSATPGDTGELFF. The DNA for the CDR3 is TGTGCCAGCAGTGCGACCCCCGGGGACACCGGGGAGCTGTTTTTT. V is TRBV6-1 and J is TRBJ2-2; D possibly corresponds to TRBD2 (5 bases). V lost 4 bases, J lost 3 bases, and 12 bases lay in between. In germline, CDR1 is MNHNS, CDR2 SASEGT. The CDR3 has 15 amino acids.

The rearrangement links TRBV11-3 to TRBJ2-3; tentatively, D is TRBD2 (6 bases). The length of the CDR3 is 12 residues. V lost 9 bases and J 0 bases, leaving 7 bases between the germline ends. The V gene's germline CDR1 is SGHNT and CDR2 YENEEA. The CDR3 sequence is CARDYSTDTQYF. The CDR3 region has the DNA TGTGCCAGGGACTATAGCACAGATACGCAGTATTTT.

This clone was picked up one time. The rearrangement joins TRBV4-1 to TRBJ2-7, with 8 bases fitting TRBD1. V dropped 0 bases and J dropped 2; count of bases not matched to a gene: 15. The length of the CDR3 is 19 residues. In germline, CDR1 is MGHRA, CDR2 YSYEKL. This chain's CDR3 is CASSQEGGQGRHSTYEQYF. Here the CDR3 DNA reads TGCGCCAGCAGCCAAGAAGGCGGACAGGGACGACACTCTACCTACGAGCAGTACTTC.

This clone was seen once. V usage is TRBV27 and J usage is TRBJ1-6, with D hard to call. The CDR3 extends over 15 amino acids. V was trimmed by 4 bases and J by 3 bases, leaving 10 bases between them. Germline assignment: CDR1 MNHEY and CDR2 SMNVEV (reference sequence). CDR3 residues: CASSSVRLYNSPLHF. The CDR3 DNA follows: TGTGCCAGCAGTTCCGTGCGGCTCTATAATTCACCCCTCCACTTT.

The chain is built from TRBV7-2 and TRBJ1-1, with D hard to call. The CDR3 extends over 15 amino acids. Germline V gene lookup returns CDR1 SGHTA and CDR2 FQGNSA. Trimming cost V 2 bases and J 1 base, with 11 bases left between them. The chain's CDR3 is CASSLLPGGNTEAFF. CDR3 nucleotide sequence: TGTGCCAGCAGCTTACTTCCGGGAGGGAACACTGAAGCTTTCTTT.

This clone was detected only a few times. The chain employs TRBV2 and TRBJ2-1; tentatively, D is TRBD2 (6 bases). From germline, CDR1 is SNHLY and CDR2 FYNNEI. Trimming removed 7 bases from V and 0 bases from J, with 13 bases in between. This CDR3 has 15 amino acids. The CDR3 region is CASNDGGSSYNEQFF. In DNA, the CDR3 is TGTGCCAGCAACGACGGGGGAAGCTCCTACAATGAGCAGTTCTTC.

The rearrangement uses TRBV4-2 and TRBJ2-3; TRBD2 matches 8 bases. The CDR3 has 16 amino acids. With 0 bases clipped from V and 1 base from J, the junction kept 3 bases outside the gene matches. Germline lookup yields CDR1 LGHNA and CDR2 YNFKEQ. The CDR3 DNA sequence: TGTGCCAGCAGCCAAGAGAATAGCGGGGGCACAGATACGCAGTATTTT. This gives the protein CASSQENSGGTDTQYF.

The chain uses TRBV5-1 and TRBJ2-1; maybe TRBD2 (5 bases). Looked up from germline, CDR1 is SGHRS and CDR2 is YFSETQ. CDR3 length: 15 residues. V dropped 1 base and J dropped 0 bases, with 8 bases sitting between them. CDR3 residues: CASSLRSGSYNEQFF. CDR3 DNA sequence: TGCGCCAGCAGCTTGAGGAGCGGCTCCTACAATGAGCAGTTCTTC.

The V and J genes are TRBV11-2 and TRBJ1-6; D unclear. CDR1 is SGHAT, CDR2 FQNNGV, per germline. The CDR3 extends over 15 amino acids. V was shortened by 5 bases and J by 7 bases, with 15 bases between the two germline ends. CDR3 bases: TGTGCCAGCAGCCCCAGTGGTACAGAAAATTCACCCCTCCACTTT. It encodes CASSPSGTENSPLHF.

This chain connects TRBV6-6 to TRBJ2-5; D is unresolved. The length of the CDR3 is 14 residues. Deletions cut 5 bases from V and 1 base from J, with 11 bases between. Germline V lookup: CDR1 MNHNY, CDR2 SVGAGI (reference sequence). Here the CDR3 reads CASSATVPQETQYF. The CDR3 DNA follows: TGTGCCAGCAGTGCGACTGTTCCCCAAGAGACCCAGTACTTC.

The J gene is TRBJ2-5, the V gene TRBV6-1, with 9 nucleotides matching TRBD1. Germline values: CDR1 MNHNS, CDR2 SASEGT. J was trimmed by 7 bases and V by 4 bases; bases with no gene match: 7. CDR3 length: 14 residues. The CDR3 reads CASSGTGEVATQYF. CDR3 coding DNA: TGTGCCAGCAGTGGGACAGGGGAAGTGGCGACCCAGTACTTC.

The chain carries TRBV5-6 and TRBJ2-5; TRBD2 might be the D (5 bases). Trimming shortened V by 3 bases and J by 11 bases, and 17 bases separated the two germline ends. The CDR3 consists of 13 residues. Germline V gene lookup returns CDR1 SGHDT and CDR2 YYEEEE. CDR3 region: CASSSTSGPQQYF. CDR3 sequence (DNA): TGTGCCAGCAGCTCTACAAGCGGACCTCAGCAGTACTTC.

The chain carries TRBV9 and TRBJ2-1; D is unresolved. V dropped 10 bases and J dropped 3 bases, with 8 bases sitting between them. Germline-derived CDR1 and CDR2 are SGDLS and YYNGEE. The CDR3 consists of 11 residues. In DNA, the CDR3 is TGTGCCCACAACCTCTACAATGAGCAGTTCTTC. Its protein is CAHNLYNEQFF.

The rearrangement joins TRBV19 to TRBJ1-1; D not resolved. The V gene lost 1 base and the J gene lost 11 bases, with 11 bases spanning the gap. The length of the CDR3 is 12 residues. Germline CDR1 reads LNHDA; CDR2 reads SQIVND (reference sequence). CDR3 DNA sequence: TGTGCCAGTAGTATAGCCGCCCGCGAGGCTTTCTTT. Its translation is CASSIAAREAFF.

V usage is TRBV15 and J usage is TRBJ1-6; the match to TRBD1 covers 9 bases. This CDR3 has 16 residues. Germline V CDR1 and CDR2: LNHNV, YYDKDF (reference sequence). V shed 1 base, J shed 7 bases, and the junction held 5 bases outside the gene matches. The CDR3 DNA is TGTGCCACCAGCAGAGGGACAGGGGTGGGGAATTCACCCCTCCACTTT. Amino acid sequence: CATSRGTGVGNSPLHF.

The rearrangement joins TRBV5-5 to TRBJ2-2; 11 bases agree with TRBD2. This CDR3 has 16 amino acids. V lost 5 bases and J lost 2; bases outside the gene matches: 5. Germline CDR1 and CDR2: SGHKS and YYEKEE (reference sequence). CDR3 nucleotide sequence: TGTGCCAGCAGAACCCTAGCGGGGGGAAACACCGGGGAGCTGTTTTTT. Amino acids: CASRTLAGGNTGELFF.